The sequence of this TCR beta chain was determined in a study of T and B cells in COVID-19 patients (dated by TCRdb to the early 2020s). Context from the whole study: Using TRB and IGH repertoire sequencing of peripheral blood, the study characterized adaptive immunity in COVID-19 patients who had active infection or had recovered. The recovered cohort included some 18 patients who contributed 20 samples, and most of those patients had mild to moderate COVID-19 that was managed on an outpatient basis. A median age of roughly 34 years was recorded in the recovered cohort versus roughly 72 years in the active-infection cohort. In the active-infection cohort, about 65% of the roughly 20 patients were critically ill and required mechanical ventilation or ECMO. Of the 20 patients in the active-infection cohort, about 17 had comorbidities associated with unfavorable COVID-19 outcome. Over 7 million TCR sequences were analysed in a TCR and BCR sequence repository that covered roughly 35 patients and around 72 time points. A couple of patients were included in both the recovered and active cohorts because samples were available from active disease and after recovery. For the repertoire analyses, the comparison was an age-matched reference group of some 40 healthy donors who were negative for COVID-19 antibodies. As many as 9 follow-up blood samples were taken per patient, and some of the samples covered different disease stages within the same individual. On the study overall, not on this receptor specifically: The cohort was judged too small for assessing how HLA contributes to COVID-19 susceptibility or severity. A total of 2,331 exclusive TCR clusters, including approximately 30 low-pGen clusters, were found in the recovered cohort. In active COVID-19, TRB repertoires were highly clonal, while at recovery, diversity and richness increased above the levels seen in healthy donors. Specific T cell subsets (CD4+/Treg/CD8+) and sorted SARS-CoV-2-responsive or tetramer+ T cells had not yet been sequenced, and the corresponding sequencing experiments were ongoing. Blood samples obtained from mildly ill patients during symptoms, as well as early samples obtained from severe cases, were available only in scarce numbers. TRBV/TRBJ gene usage was reported as strongly skewed in patients with COVID-19. Prospective validation of the reported TCR clusters was stated to be required before clinical use.

On this clonotype: Its antigen target is currently unknown. Within one base of it there is no much larger clone, and no base qualities were kept.

TRB repertoires were amplified using roughly 220-550 ng of genomic DNA isolated from blood. Sequencing was carried out with an Illumina MiSeq. TRB rearrangements were amplified by multiplex PCR with BIOMED2 TRB-A/B primer pools. Two consecutive PCRs added Illumina-compatible adapters and 7-nucleotide sample barcodes to the amplicons. All library PCRs used Phusion HS II polymerase. The amplicons were purified from gel with the NucleoSpin Gel and PCR Clean-up kit, measured on Qubit, and combined at approximately 4 nM. The quality of the amplicon pool was checked on an Agilent 2100 Bioanalyzer prior to Illumina next-generation sequencing. The original methods were these. Annotation of TRB rearrangements was performed with MiXCR 3.0.8 using the default MiXCR reference library. Non-productive reads and sequences with fewer than 2 reads were removed, and every unique CDR3 nucleotide sequence was treated as one clone. Clonality, diversity, richness and V-J gene usage were computed in R 3.5.1. GLIPH2 was used for TCR clustering by CDR3 similarity, and generation probabilities were calculated by OLGA. Only GLIPH2 clusters containing at least four unique TCR clonotypes present in at least three individuals were kept. TCRdb redid the processing of the public reads, applying fastp at Q25 and MiXCR, and retained in-frame beta chains. Rows are combined by CDR3 protein, so each entry shows the most common genes and DNA. For this entry, the V and J calls and clone size follow TCRdb and not the study's own pipeline. The sample profile shows roughly 16,000 distinct CDR3 sequences; about 29% of them were found once. Approximately 1% of the sample comes from the top ten.

The CDR3 numbers 14 residues from cysteine through phenylalanine. Left in the record is the CDR3 DNA by itself, 42 bases read in frame from the first base. V ends up 6 bases short and J 4 bases short, with an unmatched junction base count of 3. CDR1 is given as MNHNS and CDR2 as SASEGT, both from the germline V gene. Sample: blood. The clonotype originates from a human donor who had recovered from COVID-19. This chain joins TRBV6-1 to TRBJ2-7; TRBD2 matches 13 bases in the middle. The DNA sequence is TGTGCCAGCAGGACTAGCGGGAGGATTTACGAGCAGTACTTC. It is translated as CASRTSGRIYEQYF.